Below, 5 T cell receptor beta chains from the same sample are listed, as sequenced in a study of cytomegalovirus exposure and HLA in healthy donors. Amplification used 60 Vbeta primers and 13 Jbeta primers. The protocol was immunoSEQ multiplex PCR, while the TCRdb copy is restricted to in-frame clones and leaves out a portion. The sample lists approximately 130,000 clones, 70% to 80% occurring once. Sample: PBMCs. The source of these receptors is a woman aged 45-65 years in good health and CMV-seronegative.

J is TRBJ2-1 and V is TRBV7-9, with D maybe TRBD1 (6 bases). Trimming pared 6 bases from V and 4 bases from J, leaving 13 bases between. The CDR3 has 14 amino acids. CDR1 is SEHNR and CDR2 is FQNEAQ in the germline V gene (reference sequence). CDR3 DNA: TGTGCCAGCAGTCAATTCCAGGGGTACAATGAGCAGTTCTTC. It codes for CASSQFQGYNEQFF.

This clone was observed a handful of times. The chain uses TRBV5-6 and TRBJ1-2; 8 nucleotides align to TRBD1. Germline values: CDR1 SGHDT, CDR2 YYEEEE. This CDR3 has 13 residues. The V gene end was trimmed by 5 bases and the J gene end by 8 bases; junction bases not matched to a gene: 8. CDR3 protein: CASSSGQGRGYTF. CDR3 coding DNA: TGTGCCAGCAGTTCTGGACAGGGAAGGGGCTACACCTTC.

This clone was observed a handful of times. An end of the junction does not agree with germline; a read error may underlie this. The rearrangement uses TRBV30 and TRBJ1-5; D may be TRBD1 (5 bases). This CDR3 contains 14 residues. The germline CDR1 and CDR2 sequences are GTSNPN and SVGIG (reference sequence). The CDR3 DNA reads as TGTGCCTGGACCGCCGGGGGGATGGGTCAGCCCCAGAATTTT. This translates into CAWTAGGMGQPQNF.

The chain employs TRBV28 and TRBJ1-1, with no clear D. Trimming shortened V by 4 bases and J by 1 base, and 10 bases separated the two germline ends. The CDR3 contains 14 residues. The germline CDR1 and CDR2 sequences are MDHEN and SYDVKM. The CDR3 loop reads CASSSLTQNTEAFF. The CDR3, as DNA: TGTGCCAGCAGTTCGTTAACACAGAACACTGAAGCTTTCTTT.

This clone was seen only once. The DNA for the CDR3 is TGTGCCAGCAGTCGAGGGGAGGGGAATCAGCCCCAGCATTTT. Amino acid sequence: CASSRGEGNQPQHF. The chain carries TRBV28 and TRBJ1-5; D possibly corresponds to TRBD1 (5 bases). This CDR3 spans 14 amino acids. V lost 5 bases, J lost 4 bases, and 12 bases lay in between. CDR1 is MDHEN and CDR2 is SYDVKM in the germline V gene.